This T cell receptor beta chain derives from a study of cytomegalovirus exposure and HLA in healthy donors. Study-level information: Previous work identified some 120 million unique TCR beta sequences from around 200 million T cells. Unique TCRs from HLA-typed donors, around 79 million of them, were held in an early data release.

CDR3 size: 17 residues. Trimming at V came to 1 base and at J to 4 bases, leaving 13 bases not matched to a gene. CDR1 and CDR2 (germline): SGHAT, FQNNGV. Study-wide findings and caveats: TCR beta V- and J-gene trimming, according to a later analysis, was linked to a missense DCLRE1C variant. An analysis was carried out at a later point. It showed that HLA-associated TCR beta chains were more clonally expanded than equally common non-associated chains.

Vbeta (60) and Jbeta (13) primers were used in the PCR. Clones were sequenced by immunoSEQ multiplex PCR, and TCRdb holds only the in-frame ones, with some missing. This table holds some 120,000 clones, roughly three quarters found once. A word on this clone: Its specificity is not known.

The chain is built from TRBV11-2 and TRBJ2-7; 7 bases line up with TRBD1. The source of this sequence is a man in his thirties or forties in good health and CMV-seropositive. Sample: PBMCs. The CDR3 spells CASSLAGDDRDGYEQYF. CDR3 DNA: TGTGCCAGCAGCTTAGCAGGGGACGACAGGGACGGGTACGAGCAGTACTTC.